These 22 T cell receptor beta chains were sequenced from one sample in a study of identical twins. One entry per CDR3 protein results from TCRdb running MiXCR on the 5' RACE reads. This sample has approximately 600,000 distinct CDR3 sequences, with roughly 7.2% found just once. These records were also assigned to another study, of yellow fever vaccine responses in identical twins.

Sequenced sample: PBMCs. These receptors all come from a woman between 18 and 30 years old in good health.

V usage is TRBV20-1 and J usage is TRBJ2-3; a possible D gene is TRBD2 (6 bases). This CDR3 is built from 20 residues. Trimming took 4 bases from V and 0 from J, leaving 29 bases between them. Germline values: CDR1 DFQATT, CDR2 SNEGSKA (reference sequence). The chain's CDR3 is CSATDLYEGLKGSSTDTQYF. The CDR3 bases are TGCAGTGCTACAGATCTCTATGAGGGACTCAAAGGTTCTAGCACAGATACGCAGTATTTT.

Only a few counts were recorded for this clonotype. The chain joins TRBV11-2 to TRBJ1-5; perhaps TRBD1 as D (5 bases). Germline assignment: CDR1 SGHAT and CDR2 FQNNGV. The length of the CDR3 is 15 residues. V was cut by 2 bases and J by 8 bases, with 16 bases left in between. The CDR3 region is CASSLSAQGWEPQHF. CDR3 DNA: TGTGCCAGCAGCTTAAGTGCGCAGGGCTGGGAGCCCCAGCATTTT. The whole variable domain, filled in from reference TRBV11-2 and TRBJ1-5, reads EAGVAQSPRYKIIEKRQSVAFWCNPISGHATLYWYQQILGQGPKLLIQFQNNGVVDDSQLPKDRFSAERLKGVDSTLKIQPAKLEDSAVYLCASSLSAQGWEPQHFGDGTRLSIL.

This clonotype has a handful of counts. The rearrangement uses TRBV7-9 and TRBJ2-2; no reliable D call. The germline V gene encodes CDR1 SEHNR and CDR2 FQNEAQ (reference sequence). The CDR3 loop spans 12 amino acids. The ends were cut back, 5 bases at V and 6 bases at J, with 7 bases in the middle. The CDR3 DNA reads TGTGCCAGCAGCGGTGTCGCCGGGGAGCTGTTTTTT. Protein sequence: CASSGVAGELFF.

CDR3 in DNA: TGTGCCATCAGTGACAACCTCGGGGCCCAGTACTTC. Translating gives CAISDNLGAQYF. This chain links TRBV10-3 with TRBJ2-5; D possibly corresponds to TRBD2 (5 bases). V was cut by 3 bases and J by 9 bases, with 11 bases left in between. The CDR3 contains 12 residues. Germline CDR1 is ENHRY and CDR2 is SYGVKD.

CDR3 coding DNA: TGTGCCAGCACCGGGACAGGTGTAGCCAAAAACATTCAGTACTTC. Residues: CASTGTGVAKNIQYF. J is TRBJ2-4 and V is TRBV12-3 or TRBV12-4, with 8 bases aligning to TRBD1. The V gene end was trimmed by 7 bases and the J gene end by 0 bases; junction bases not matched to a gene: 5. The CDR3 is 15 residues long.

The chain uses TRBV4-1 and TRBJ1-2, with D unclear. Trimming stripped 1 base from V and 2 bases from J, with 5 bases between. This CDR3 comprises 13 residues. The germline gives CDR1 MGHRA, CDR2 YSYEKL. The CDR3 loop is CASSQGANYGYTF. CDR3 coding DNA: TGCGCCAGCAGCCAAGGGGCAAACTATGGCTACACCTTC.

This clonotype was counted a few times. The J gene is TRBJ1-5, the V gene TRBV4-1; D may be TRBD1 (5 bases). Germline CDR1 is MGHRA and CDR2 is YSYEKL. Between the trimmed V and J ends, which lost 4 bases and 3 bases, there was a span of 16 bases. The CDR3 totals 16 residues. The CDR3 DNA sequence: TGCGCCAGCAGCCCTTGGGACGGCCCTAACAATCAGCCCCAGCATTTT. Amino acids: CASSPWDGPNNQPQHF.

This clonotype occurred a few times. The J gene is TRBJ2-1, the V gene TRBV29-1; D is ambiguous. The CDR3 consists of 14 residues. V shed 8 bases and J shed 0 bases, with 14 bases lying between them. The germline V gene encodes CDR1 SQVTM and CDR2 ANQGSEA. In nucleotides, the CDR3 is TGCAGCCACCGGGTGGAAAGCTCCTACAATGAGCAGTTCTTC. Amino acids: CSHRVESSYNEQFF.

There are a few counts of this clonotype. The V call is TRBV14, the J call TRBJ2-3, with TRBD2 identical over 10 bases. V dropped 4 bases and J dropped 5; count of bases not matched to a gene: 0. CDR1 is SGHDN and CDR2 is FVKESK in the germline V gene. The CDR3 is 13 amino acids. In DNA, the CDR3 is TGTGCCAGCAGCCGGACTAGCGGAGATACGCAGTATTTT. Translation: CASSRTSGDTQYF.

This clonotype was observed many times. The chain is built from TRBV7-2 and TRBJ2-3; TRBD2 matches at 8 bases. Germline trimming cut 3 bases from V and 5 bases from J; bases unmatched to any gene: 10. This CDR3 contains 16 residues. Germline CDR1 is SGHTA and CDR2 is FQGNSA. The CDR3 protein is CASSLPIQRGRDTQYF. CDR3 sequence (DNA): TGTGCCAGCAGCTTGCCTATCCAGCGGGGGCGAGATACGCAGTATTTT.

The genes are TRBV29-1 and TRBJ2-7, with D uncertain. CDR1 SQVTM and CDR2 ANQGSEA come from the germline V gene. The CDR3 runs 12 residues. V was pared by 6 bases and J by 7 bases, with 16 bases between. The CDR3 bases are TGCAGCGTCGCTGCGCCCTCCGGTGAGCAGTACTTC. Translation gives CSVAAPSGEQYF.

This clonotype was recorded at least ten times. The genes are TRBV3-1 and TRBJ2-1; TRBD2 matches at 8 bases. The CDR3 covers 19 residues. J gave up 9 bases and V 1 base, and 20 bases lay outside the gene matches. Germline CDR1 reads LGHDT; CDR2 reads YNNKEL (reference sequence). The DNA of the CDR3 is TGTGCCAGCAGCCAAGGAACCACCGTCGGGCTAGCGGGTAGGGTTGAGCAGTTCTTC. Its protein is CASSQGTTVGLAGRVEQFF.

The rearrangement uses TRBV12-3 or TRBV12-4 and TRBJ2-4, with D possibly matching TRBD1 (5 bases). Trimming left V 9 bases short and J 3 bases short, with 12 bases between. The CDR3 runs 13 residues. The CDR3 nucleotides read TGTGCCAGTAAGGGGCAGGACAAAAACATTCAGTACTTC. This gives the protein CASKGQDKNIQYF.

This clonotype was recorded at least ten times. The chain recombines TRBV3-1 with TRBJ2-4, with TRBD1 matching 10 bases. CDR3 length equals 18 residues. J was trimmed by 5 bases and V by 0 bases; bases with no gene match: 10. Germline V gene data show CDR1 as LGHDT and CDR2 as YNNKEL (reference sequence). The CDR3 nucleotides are TGTGCCAGCAGCCAAGAACGACAGGGGGCTAGTGTGGAAAACATTCAGTACTTC. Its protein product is CASSQERQGASVENIQYF.

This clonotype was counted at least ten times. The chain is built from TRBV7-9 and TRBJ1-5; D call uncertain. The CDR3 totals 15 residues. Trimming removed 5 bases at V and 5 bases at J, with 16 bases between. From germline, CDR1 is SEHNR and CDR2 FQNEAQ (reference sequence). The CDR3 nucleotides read TGTGCCAGCAGCCCTAGCGGTTCAGGTTATCAGCCCCAGCATTTT. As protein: CASSPSGSGYQPQHF.

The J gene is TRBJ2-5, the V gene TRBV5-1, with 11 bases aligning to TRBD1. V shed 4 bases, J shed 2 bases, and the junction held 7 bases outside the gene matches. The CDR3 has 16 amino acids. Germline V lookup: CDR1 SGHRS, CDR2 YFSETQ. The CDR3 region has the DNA TGCGCCAGCAGCCTCCGGGACAGGGGGACACAAGAGACCCAGTACTTC. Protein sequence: CASSLRDRGTQETQYF.

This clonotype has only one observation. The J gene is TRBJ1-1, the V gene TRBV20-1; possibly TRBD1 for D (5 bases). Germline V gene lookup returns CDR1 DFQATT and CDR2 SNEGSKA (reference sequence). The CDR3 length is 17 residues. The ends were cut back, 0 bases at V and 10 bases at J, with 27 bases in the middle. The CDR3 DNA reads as TGCAGTGCTAGAGATTCGATACGGGGGACCCAGTTTGTTCGAGCTTTCTTT. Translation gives CSARDSIRGTQFVRAFF.

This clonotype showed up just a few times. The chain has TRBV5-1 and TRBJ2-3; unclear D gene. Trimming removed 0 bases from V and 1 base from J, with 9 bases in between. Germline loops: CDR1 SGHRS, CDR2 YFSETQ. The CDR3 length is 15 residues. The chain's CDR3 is CASSLAVPRTDTQYF. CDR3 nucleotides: TGCGCCAGCAGCTTGGCTGTCCCTCGCACAGATACGCAGTATTTT.

CDR3: CASSQVTQQETQYF. CDR3 nucleotides: TGCGCCAGCAGCCAAGTAACACAGCAAGAGACCCAGTACTTC. The V and J genes are TRBV4-1 and TRBJ2-5; no clear D gene. The V gene's germline CDR1 is MGHRA and CDR2 YSYEKL. This CDR3 has 14 residues. V was clipped by 1 base and J by 2 bases, with 8 bases between them.

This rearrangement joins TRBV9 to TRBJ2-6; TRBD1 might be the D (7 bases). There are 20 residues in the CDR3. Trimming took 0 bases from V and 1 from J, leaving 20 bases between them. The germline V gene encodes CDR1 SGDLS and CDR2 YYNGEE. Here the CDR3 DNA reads TGTGCCAGCAGCGTAGTTGGCAGGGGGGCCCCTGGGTCTGGGGCCAACGTCCTGACTTTC. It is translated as CASSVVGRGAPGSGANVLTF.

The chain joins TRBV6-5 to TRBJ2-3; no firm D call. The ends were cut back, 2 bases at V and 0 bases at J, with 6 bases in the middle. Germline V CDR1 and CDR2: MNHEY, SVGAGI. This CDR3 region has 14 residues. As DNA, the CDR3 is TGTGCCAGCAGTTACGGGGTGAGCACAGATACGCAGTATTTT. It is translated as CASSYGVSTDTQYF.

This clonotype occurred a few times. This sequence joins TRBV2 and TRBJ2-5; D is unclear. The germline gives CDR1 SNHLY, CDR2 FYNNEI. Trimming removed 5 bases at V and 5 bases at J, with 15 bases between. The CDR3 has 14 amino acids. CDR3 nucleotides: TGTGCCAGCAGTTTTAGTCTCTCCCATGAGACCCAGTACTTC. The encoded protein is CASSFSLSHETQYF.